The clone carrying this TCR beta chain has a single count. The antigen is unknown. This record belongs to a study of T cell responses to AZD1222 COVID-19 vaccine. Study-wide findings and caveats: Sampled repertoires all dated from after the peak T cell response. There were mostly white British donors and more females than males, and clonal diversity was possibly underestimated. Spike-specific TCR breadth and depth were elevated following two AZD1222 doses.

This CDR3 comprises 15 residues. Trimming removed 1 base at V and 0 bases at J, with 10 bases between. Germline CDR1 is MNHNS and CDR2 is SASEGT. Sequenced by immunoSEQ multiplex PCR; TCRdb stores in-frame clones only, minus some. Of 100,000 to 150,000 clones listed, under 95% were seen once; the top ten hold 0.9% to 1.2%. The sequence was collected from an adult who received the AZD1222 COVID-19 vaccine. This material consisted of peripheral blood, taken 28 days after the second AZD1222 dose. V and J are TRBV6-1 and TRBJ2-7; no firm D call. CDR3 protein: CASSEGFSDSYEQYF. In nucleotides, the CDR3 is TGTGCCAGCAGTGAAGGGTTCAGTGACTCCTACGAGCAGTACTTC.